One sample yielded the 9 T cell receptor beta chains listed below, sequenced in a study of shared clonotypes between healthy human individuals. Sequenced by immunoSEQ multiplex PCR; TCRdb stores in-frame clones only, minus some. The sample carries roughly 2.6 million clones, more than 80% recorded once. Sequenced input: naive CD4+ T cells sorted from blood. Regarding subset: CD45RA+ positively selected. The receptors shown here come from a man aged 18 to 29 in good health.

This rearrangement joins TRBV30 to TRBJ2-5; 12 positions match TRBD2. The J segment lost 1 base and the V segment lost 0 bases, leaving 3 bases of the junction unmatched. This CDR3 contains 16 residues. Per germline, CDR1 GTSNPN and CDR2 SVGIG (reference sequence). CDR3 residues: CAWSVGTSGSQETQYF. The CDR3, as DNA: TGTGCCTGGAGTGTAGGGACTAGCGGGTCCCAAGAGACCCAGTACTTC.

This clone was recorded a few times. CDR3 residues: CASSYTEDRVRRLFF. The CDR3 region has the DNA TGCGCCAGCAGCTACACCGAGGACAGGGTCCGCAGGCTGTTTTTT. The V and J genes are TRBV5-1 and TRBJ2-2; the match to TRBD1 covers 8 bases. Germline V CDR1 and CDR2: SGHRS, YFSETQ. Unmatched junction bases numbered 14, after V lost 3 bases and J lost 13 bases. This CDR3 region has 15 residues.

This sequence joins TRBV15 and TRBJ2-3, with D perhaps matching TRBD1 (6 bases). This CDR3 spans 17 amino acids. Germline CDR1 reads LNHNV; CDR2 reads YYDKDF (reference sequence). Trimming shortened V by 0 bases and J by 3 bases, and 16 bases separated the two germline ends. CDR3 protein: CATSRDHQVQGTDTQYF. CDR3 nucleotide sequence: TGTGCCACCAGCAGAGATCACCAGGTCCAGGGGACAGATACGCAGTATTTT.

This sequence joins TRBV19 and TRBJ2-1; 10 nucleotides agree with TRBD2. This CDR3 contains 15 residues. V was pared by 7 bases and J by 12 bases, with 15 bases of the junction left unmatched. Per the germline V gene, CDR1 is LNHDA and CDR2 is SQIVND (reference sequence). CDR3 DNA sequence: TGTGCCAGTATTGAGGAAGCGGGAGGGCATCGGGGGCAGTTCTTC. This codes for CASIEEAGGHRGQFF.

V usage is TRBV5-1 and J usage is TRBJ1-4, with 7 bases lining up with TRBD1. The CDR3 sequence is 15 residues long. With 0 bases clipped from V and 7 bases from J, the junction kept 6 bases outside the gene matches. Germline-derived CDR1 and CDR2 are SGHRS and YFSETQ. This chain's CDR3 is CASSLARGPGEKLFF. CDR3 in DNA: TGCGCCAGCAGCTTGGCGAGGGGGCCTGGTGAAAAACTGTTTTTT.

This clone was observed a handful of times. The chain joins TRBV5-1 to TRBJ2-6; no definite D call. Germline CDR1 is SGHRS and CDR2 is YFSETQ. Trimming stripped 1 base from V and 0 bases from J, with 8 bases between. The CDR3 length is 16 residues. CDR3 in DNA: TGCGCCAGCAGCTTGAGATCGAGCTCTGGGGCCAACGTCCTGACTTTC. Amino acids: CASSLRSSSGANVLTF.

The genes are TRBV10-1 and TRBJ1-6; D possibly corresponds to TRBD1 (5 bases). Deletions cut 4 bases from V and 7 bases from J, with 11 bases between. CDR3 length equals 14 residues. The germline CDR1 and CDR2 sequences are WNHNN and SYGVQD (reference sequence). Written as DNA, the CDR3 is TGCGCCAGCAGTGGGGGCAGCCCAAATTCACCCCTCCACTTT. As protein: CASSGGSPNSPLHF.

The rearrangement links TRBV6-6 to TRBJ1-1; D remains ambiguous. Germline CDR1 reads MNHNY; CDR2 reads SVGAGI (reference sequence). Trimming cost V 5 bases and J 6 bases, with 13 bases left between them. The CDR3 has 13 amino acids. The chain's CDR3 is CASSRVRGSEAFF. CDR3 DNA: TGTGCCAGCAGTAGGGTACGGGGTTCTGAAGCTTTCTTT.

The chain has TRBV10-3 and TRBJ2-1; TRBD2 matches 7 bases. Germline V gives CDR1 ENHRY, CDR2 SYGVKD. The CDR3 has 14 residues. V lost 10 bases to trimming and J lost 3 bases; unmatched junction nucleotides: 9. Here the CDR3 reads CATIRGVIYNEQFF. DNA of the CDR3: TGTGCCACAATTCGGGGGGTCATCTACAATGAGCAGTTCTTC.